Listed below are T cell receptor beta chains from one sample, sequenced in a study of cytomegalovirus exposure and HLA in healthy donors. Some clones are missing from TCRdb's copy, which holds only in-frame ones; the method was immunoSEQ multiplex PCR. Of 76,000 or so clones in the sample, around 79% were seen once. Sequences were obtained from PBMCs. The receptors were sampled from a man under 40 in good health and CMV-seronegative. The CDR3 runs from the conserved cysteine through the conserved F or W. D genes are given only for firm matches. Size is omitted from some rows. Given values are once, few, many or a class for expanded clones.

>TRBV6-1|TRBJ2-5|TRBD1|.
CASSEVTGSGQETQYF
TGTGCCAGCAGTGAAGTGACAGGGTCGGGCCAAGAGACCCAGTACTTC
>TRBV7-9|TRBJ1-6|TRBD1|once
CASSRDSSPLHF
TGTGCCAGCAGCCGGGACAGTTCACCCCTCCACTTT
>TRBV6-5|TRBJ1-6|.|.
CASSYLNSPLHF
TGTGCCAGCAGTTACCTTAATTCACCCCTCCACTTT
>TRBV30|TRBJ1-2|.|.
CAWNTAGTDTF
TGTGCCTGGAACACGGCGGGGACTGACACCTTC
>TRBV14|TRBJ1-1|.|.
CASSLGQRMNTEAFF
TGTGCCAGCAGCCTGGGCCAGAGAATGAACACTGAAGCTTTCTTT
>TRBV7-2|TRBJ1-3|.|few
CASSLGIGGSGNTIYF
TGTGCCAGCAGCTTAGGGATAGGGGGCTCTGGAAACACCATATATTTT
>TRBV27|TRBJ1-2|.|.
CASSISRDYGYTF
TGTGCCAGCAGCATATCTCGGGACTATGGCTACACCTTC
>TRBV5-1|TRBJ2-7|TRBD2|.
CASSLNAGTTSYEQYF
TGCGCCAGCAGCTTGAACGCCGGGACTACCTCCTACGAGCAGTACTTC
>TRBV6-5|TRBJ1-6|TRBD1|.
CASSYSTGSTSPLHF
TGTGCCAGCAGTTACTCGACAGGGTCGACCTCACCCCTCCACTTT
>TRBV11-2|TRBJ2-7|TRBD2|once
CASSTRLAGAYEQYF
TGTGCCAGCAGCACCCGACTAGCGGGAGCGTACGAGCAGTACTTC